This TCR beta chain was documented in a study of graft-versus-host responses after intestinal transplantation. In the study overall: Multivisceral, liver-intestinal, or isolated intestinal transplants were received by the recipients. The study gave all recipients anti-thymocyte globulin induction, then tacrolimus and steroids for three to four years. Notes on the study in general: Early post-transplant falls in HvG clones accompanied the peak levels of circulating GvH clones. The marrow of recipients harbored GvH clones, and ileum or blood showed some of them first.

Points on this clone: The antigen is not known. Different DNA sequences within this sample yield the same CDR3.

V lost 3 bases and J lost 2, with 5 bases in between. This CDR3 region has 12 residues. CDR1 is SEHNR and CDR2 is FQNEAQ in the germline V gene (reference sequence). The assay was immunoSEQ multiplex PCR, and TCRdb's table has in-frame clones only and misses some. The sample consists of about 110,000 clones, 93% of them appearing once. Sequenced here: unstimulated CD8+ T cells sorted from spleen or lymph node cells, sampled before transplant. J is TRBJ2-7 and V is TRBV7-9; D is perhaps TRBD1 (5 bases). The sequence came from a human donor who was the organ donor for an intestinal transplant. The CDR3 here is CASSLDTYEQYF. The CDR3 DNA reads TGTGCCAGCAGCTTGGACACCTACGAGCAGTACTTC. Using reference TRBV7-9 and TRBJ2-7 for the parts outside the CDR3, the full variable domain is DTGVSQNPRHKITKRGQNVTFRCDPISEHNRLYWYRQTLGQGPEFLTYFQNEAQLEKSRLLSDRFSAERPKGSFSTLEIQRTEQGDSAMYLCASSLDTYEQYFGPGTRLTVT.